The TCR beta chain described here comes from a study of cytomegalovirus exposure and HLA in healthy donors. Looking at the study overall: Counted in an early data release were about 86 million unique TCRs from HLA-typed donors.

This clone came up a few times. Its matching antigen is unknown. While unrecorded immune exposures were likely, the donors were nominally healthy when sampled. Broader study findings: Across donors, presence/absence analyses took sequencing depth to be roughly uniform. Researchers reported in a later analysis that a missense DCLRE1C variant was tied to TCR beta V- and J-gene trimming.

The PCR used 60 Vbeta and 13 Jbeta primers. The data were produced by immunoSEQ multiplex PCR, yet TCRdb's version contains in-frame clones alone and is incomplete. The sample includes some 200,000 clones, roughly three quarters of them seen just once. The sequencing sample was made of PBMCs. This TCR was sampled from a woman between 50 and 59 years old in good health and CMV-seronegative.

This CDR3 is CASSQDWGGNQPQHF. CDR3 sequence (DNA): TGCGCCAGCAGCCAAGATTGGGGGGGCAATCAGCCCCAGCATTTT. The chain employs TRBV4-3 and TRBJ1-5; D perhaps matches TRBD1 (5 bases). CDR1 and CDR2 from the germline V gene are LGHNA and YSLEER. V lost 0 bases to trimming and J lost 2 bases, with 8 bases between them. CDR3 length equals 15 residues.